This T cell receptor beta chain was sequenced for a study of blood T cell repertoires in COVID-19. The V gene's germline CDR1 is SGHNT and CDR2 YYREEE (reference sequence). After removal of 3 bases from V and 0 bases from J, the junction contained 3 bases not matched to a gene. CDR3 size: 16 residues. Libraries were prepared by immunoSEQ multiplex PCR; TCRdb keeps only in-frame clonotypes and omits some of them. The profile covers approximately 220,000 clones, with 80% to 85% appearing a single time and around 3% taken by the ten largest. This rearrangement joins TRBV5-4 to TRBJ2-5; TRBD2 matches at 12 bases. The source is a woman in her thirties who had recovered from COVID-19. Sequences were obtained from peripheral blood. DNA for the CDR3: TGTGCCAGCAGCTCCGGGACTAGCGGGTACCAAGAGACCCAGTACTTC. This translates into CASSSGTSGYQETQYF.